Listed below are T cell receptor beta chains from one sample, sequenced in a study of T cell repertoires and Cas9 in healthy adults. Data came from immunoSEQ multiplex PCR; TCRdb stores just in-frame clones and leaves some out. The sample consists of approximately 14,000 clones, roughly nine tenths of them appearing once. The sample consisted of Tregs (CD4+, CD25+, CD127-, CD137-, CD154-) from PBMCs; culture status not recorded. Receptors were obtained from a human donor in good health. Each CDR3 is given without its conserved first and last residue. The D gene is left open where the match is weak.

j_gene: TRBJ2-1
d_gene: TRBD1
v_gene: TRBV6-1
CDR3aa: ASRTGGGNEQF

j_gene: TRBJ2-3
d_gene: TRBD2
v_gene: TRBV11-2
CDR3aa: ASSKLAGGPSDTQY

j_gene: TRBJ2-3
d_gene: .
v_gene: TRBV7-9
CDR3aa: ASSLLSTQY

j_gene: TRBJ2-7
d_gene: .
v_gene: TRBV2
CDR3aa: ASSEGTSSSYEQY

j_gene: TRBJ2-3
d_gene: .
v_gene: TRBV14
CDR3aa: ASSQIAIDSDHSDTQY

j_gene: TRBJ2-7
d_gene: TRBD2
v_gene: TRBV6-1
CDR3aa: ASSEALGLADSYEQY

j_gene: TRBJ2-1
d_gene: TRBD1
v_gene: TRBV5-4
CDR3aa: ASSFTFDRDNEQF

j_gene: TRBJ2-7
d_gene: .
v_gene: TRBV5-1
CDR3aa: ASSSQPGRSSYEQY

j_gene: TRBJ2-5
d_gene: .
v_gene: TRBV19
CDR3aa: ASSVGLELGETQY

j_gene: TRBJ2-2
d_gene: TRBD2
v_gene: TRBV10-3
CDR3aa: AIWGGSSELF

j_gene: .
d_gene: TRBD1
v_gene: TRBV18
CDR3aa: ASSPSRTGGFYEQY

j_gene: TRBJ1-5
d_gene: TRBD1
v_gene: TRBV2
CDR3aa: ASRAGGPNQPQH

j_gene: TRBJ1-1
d_gene: TRBD1
v_gene: TRBV2
CDR3aa: ASNGQAGNTEAF

j_gene: TRBJ1-5
d_gene: .
v_gene: TRBV6-6
CDR3aa: ASNVLENQPQH

j_gene: TRBJ1-2
d_gene: TRBD1
v_gene: TRBV5-1
CDR3aa: ASSWGDRGTYGYT

j_gene: TRBJ1-6
d_gene: .
v_gene: TRBV2
CDR3aa: ASSVMGNSPLH

j_gene: TRBJ1-2
d_gene: .
v_gene: TRBV7-9
CDR3aa: ASSLTTGYGYT

j_gene: TRBJ1-2
d_gene: TRBD1
v_gene: TRBV11-2
CDR3aa: ASSFRTGDNYGYT

j_gene: TRBJ2-7
d_gene: .
v_gene: TRBV4-2
CDR3aa: ASSLGTHYEQY

j_gene: TRBJ1-6
d_gene: .
v_gene: TRBV2
CDR3aa: ASSEILRSSPLH

j_gene: TRBJ1-1
d_gene: TRBD1
v_gene: TRBV4-2
CDR3aa: ASSQRQGASLNTEAF

j_gene: TRBJ2-7
d_gene: TRBD1
v_gene: TRBV5-1
CDR3aa: ASRDRVEAYEQY

j_gene: TRBJ1-5
d_gene: .
v_gene: TRBV5-6
CDR3aa: ASSLSPGQPQH

j_gene: TRBJ2-7
d_gene: .
v_gene: TRBV7-9
CDR3aa: ASSLTRTASSYEQY

j_gene: TRBJ1-2
d_gene: .
v_gene: TRBV20-1
CDR3aa: SARTLFGYT

j_gene: TRBJ1-1
d_gene: TRBD1
v_gene: TRBV10-2
CDR3aa: ASRDRAPNTEAF

j_gene: TRBJ2-7
d_gene: .
v_gene: TRBV5-1
CDR3aa: ASARPGTYEQY

j_gene: TRBJ1-4
d_gene: .
v_gene: TRBV6-6
CDR3aa: ASSVREKLF

j_gene: TRBJ2-2
d_gene: .
v_gene: TRBV6-5
CDR3aa: ASSYGDIDTGELF

j_gene: TRBJ1-2
d_gene: .
v_gene: TRBV6-6
CDR3aa: ASSRQEGSYGYT

j_gene: TRBJ1-2
d_gene: .
v_gene: TRBV27
CDR3aa: ASSLRGGGYT

j_gene: TRBJ1-1
d_gene: TRBD1
v_gene: TRBV5-4
CDR3aa: ASSLRQGAAEAF

j_gene: TRBJ1-5
d_gene: .
v_gene: TRBV7-8
CDR3aa: ASSLAGYQPQH

j_gene: TRBJ1-2
d_gene: .
v_gene: TRBV9
CDR3aa: ASSVDPLHGLYGYT

j_gene: TRBJ1-3
d_gene: .
v_gene: TRBV5-6
CDR3aa: ASSSPYYSGNTIY

j_gene: TRBJ1-2
d_gene: TRBD1
v_gene: TRBV5-5
CDR3aa: ASSLGQRYGYT

j_gene: TRBJ2-1
d_gene: TRBD2
v_gene: TRBV25-1
CDR3aa: ASSPLEAGRYNEQF

j_gene: TRBJ2-4
d_gene: TRBD2
v_gene: TRBV19
CDR3aa: ASSSGLAGTGNIQY

j_gene: TRBJ2-7
d_gene: .
v_gene: TRBV5-6
CDR3aa: ASSLRFLDEQY

j_gene: TRBJ2-2
d_gene: .
v_gene: TRBV7-8
CDR3aa: ASSLRQGLTGELF

j_gene: TRBJ1-1
d_gene: .
v_gene: TRBV7-9
CDR3aa: ASSAIPLGKAF

j_gene: TRBJ2-7
d_gene: .
v_gene: TRBV28
CDR3aa: ASSSTLVRYEQY

j_gene: TRBJ1-5
d_gene: .
v_gene: TRBV30
CDR3aa: AWSFTGTRNQPQH

j_gene: TRBJ2-3
d_gene: TRBD1
v_gene: TRBV19
CDR3aa: ASRNTGAGTDTQY

j_gene: TRBJ2-1
d_gene: TRBD2
v_gene: TRBV6-6
CDR3aa: ASSYELAVHLEQF